This TCR beta chain appears in the sequencing data of a study of graft-versus-host responses after intestinal transplantation. Across the whole study: Multivisceral, liver-intestinal, or isolated intestinal grafts went to recipients.

Trimming removed 4 bases at V and 2 bases at J, with 24 bases between. Germline V lookup: CDR1 MNHEY, CDR2 SMNVEV (reference sequence). The CDR3 loop spans 19 amino acids. General study results and limits: Circulating GvH clone levels at their peak were associated with HvG declines (early post-transplant).

Generated by immunoSEQ multiplex PCR, the TCRdb table keeps only in-frame clones and is missing some. The repertoire holds under 140,000 clones, with roughly 93% as singletons. With regard to this clone: Its antigen is unknown.

The V call is TRBV27, the J call TRBJ1-5, with D possibly being TRBD1 (5 bases). The material was unstimulated CD8+ T cells sorted from spleen or lymph node cells, obtained before intestinal transplant. This receptor was identified in a human donor who received an intestinal transplant. CDR3: CASSSAAWGVREGNQPQHF. The CDR3 DNA is TGTGCCAGCAGTTCCGCCGCTTGGGGCGTCAGGGAGGGCAATCAGCCCCAGCATTTT.